The 2 T cell receptor beta chains presented below share a single source sample, sequenced in a study of T cell responses to AZD1222 COVID-19 vaccine. The data were produced by immunoSEQ multiplex PCR, yet TCRdb's version contains in-frame clones alone and is incomplete. The data contain 140,000 or so clones, roughly 86% of them singletons. Source: peripheral blood, taken 28 days after the second dose of the MenACWY control vaccine. All receptors derive from an adult who received the MenACWY meningococcal vaccine as a control.

A single count supports this clone. The chain uses TRBV21-1 and TRBJ1-6; TRBD1, the table's D call, lacks a check against the DNA. TRBV21-1 is reported as a pseudogene. The CDR3 consists of 15 residues. In nucleotides, the CDR3 is TGTGCCAGCAGCAAGTTGACACCCTGGCATTCACCCCTCCACTTT. It specifies CASSKLTPWHSPLHF.

CDR3 in DNA: TGTGCCAGCAGCTTGCGGGTATATGACACTGAAGCTTTCTTT. It translates to CASSLRVYDTEAFF. The chain couples TRBV11-3 to TRBJ1-1, with unresolved D. The CDR3 consists of 14 residues. Germline V gene data show CDR1 as SGHNT and CDR2 as YENEEA. Trimming pared 3 bases from V and 3 bases from J, leaving 11 bases between.